The clone carrying this TCR beta chain was seen a single time. Source study methods: By means of reference gene primer amplification, nucleated cell counts were estimated. Assay: immunoSEQ multiplex PCR; the TCRdb copy retains only in-frame clones and omits some. V and J calls and clone size are those listed in that table; D and trimming were worked out from the DNA. The sample holds some 230,000 clones, around 84% seen once. Germline CDR1 reads KGHSH; CDR2 reads LQKENI. V lost 3 bases and J lost 4; bases outside the gene matches: 5. This CDR3 is built from 14 residues. This sample is drawn from a study of blood T cell repertoires in COVID-19. For the study at large: Material from acute and convalescent COVID-19 was sourced from the United States, Italy and Spain.

The receptor was derived from a man over 45 who had recovered from COVID-19. The sequencing sample was made of peripheral blood. The V gene is TRBV18, the J gene TRBJ1-2, with 7 bases lining up with TRBD1. The CDR3 bases are TGTGCCAGCTCACCGGACAGGACTCTCTATGGCTACACCTTC. This codes for CASSPDRTLYGYTF.